This T cell receptor beta chain was sequenced in a study of blood T cell repertoires in COVID-19. The CDR3 sequence is 15 residues long. Germline CDR1 is MRHNA and CDR2 is SNTAGT. The junction had 3 bases not matched to a gene; V was cut back by 0 bases and J by 7 bases. Data came from immunoSEQ multiplex PCR; TCRdb stores just in-frame clones and leaves some out. The table has about 140,000 clones, roughly 84% seen once. Sequencing input: peripheral blood. This sequence originates from a young man with COVID-19, enrolled during active disease. The J gene is TRBJ2-2, the V gene TRBV6-4, with 9 bases lining up with TRBD2. The CDR3 sequence is CASSDSISGSGELFF. The CDR3 DNA reads as TGTGCCAGCAGTGACTCGATTAGCGGGAGCGGGGAGCTGTTTTTT.